These T cell receptor beta chains were read from a single sample in a study of T cell responses to AZD1222 COVID-19 vaccine. Only in-frame clones appear in the TCRdb table, and some are missing; sequencing was by immunoSEQ multiplex PCR. Of about 150,000 clones in the sample, roughly nine tenths were seen once. The sequences come from peripheral blood, collected on day 0 of AZD1222 vaccination. All receptors derive from an adult in good health. CDR3s include the opening cysteine and the closing phenylalanine or tryptophan. D genes are given only for firm matches. Clone sizes are given selectively: once, few, many, or a class where the clone is expanded.

>NA|NA|TRBV4-3|TRBJ1-2
CASSQAKGGGYGYTF
TGCGCCAGCAGCCAGGCCAAGGGGGGCGGCTATGGCTACACCTTC
>NA|TRBD1|TRBV3-1/TRBV3-2|TRBJ2-2
CASSRRDRGRPGELFF
TGTGCCAGCAGTCGCCGGGACAGGGGACGTCCCGGGGAGCTGTTTTTT
>NA|NA|TRBV7-9|TRBJ1-2
CASSPARSNYGYTF
TGTGCCAGCAGCCCCGCGCGGTCTAACTATGGCTACACCTTC
>NA|TRBD1|TRBV9|TRBJ2-7
CASSVGEGQRIYEQYF
TGTGCCAGCAGCGTAGGCGAGGGACAGCGAATCTACGAGCAGTACTTC
>NA|NA|TRBV5-8|TRBJ2-7
CASSLSEQYF
TGTGCCAGCAGCTTGAGCGAGCAGTACTTC
>NA|TRBD2|TRBV29-1|TRBJ2-1
CSVGSGGAGNEQFF
TGCAGCGTCGGAAGCGGGGGGGCCGGGAATGAGCAGTTCTTC
>NA|TRBD2|TRBV6-1|TRBJ2-1
CASSEAAGGPNEQFF
TGTGCCAGCAGTGAAGCGGCGGGGGGGCCTAATGAGCAGTTCTTC
>NA|NA|TRBV6-1|TRBJ1-2
CASSGTESNGYTF
TGTGCCAGCAGCGGAACAGAGTCCAATGGCTACACCTTC
>NA|TRBD1|TRBV4-1|TRBJ1-2
CASSQVGTGNYGYTF
TGCGCCAGCAGCCAAGTTGGGACAGGGAACTATGGCTACACCTTC
>NA|NA|TRBV9|TRBJ1-2
CASSAPRDRFQLGYTF
TGTGCCAGCAGCGCCCCACGAGACAGGTTTCAGCTTGGCTACACCTTC
>NA|NA|TRBV18|TRBJ1-5
CASSRGGQPQHF
TGTGCCAGCTCAAGGGGGGGTCAGCCCCAGCATTTT
>NA|NA|TRBV5-6|TRBJ2-5
CASSFQWQNQETQYF
TGTGCCAGCAGCTTTCAGTGGCAGAACCAAGAGACCCAGTACTTC
>NA|NA|TRBV5-6|TRBJ1-1
CASSFRYTEAFF
TGTGCCAGCAGCTTTCGATACACTGAAGCTTTCTTT
>NA|NA|TRBV12-5|TRBJ1-2
CASGLPPPDVDSRYGYTF
TGTGCTAGTGGTTTGCCGCCGCCGGACGTGGACAGTCGTTATGGCTACACCTTC
>NA|NA|TRBV6-5|TRBJ2-5
CASSYGIGETQYF
TGTGCCAGCAGTTACGGGATCGGAGAGACCCAGTACTTC
>NA|TRBD1|TRBV6-6|TRBJ2-7
CASRGQGAEEQYF
TGTGCCAGCAGAGGACAGGGGGCAGAGGAGCAGTACTTC
>NA|NA|TRBV7-2|TRBJ2-5
CASSLGSGVKTQYF
TGTGCCAGCAGCTTAGGTTCAGGGGTAAAGACCCAGTACTTC
>NA|NA|TRBV7-9|TRBJ1-2
CASSSGTPNYGYTF
TGTGCCAGCAGCAGCGGGACACCTAACTATGGCTACACCTTC
>NA|TRBD1|TRBV5-4|TRBJ1-2
CASSRGQEANYGYTF
TGTGCCAGCAGCAGGGGACAGGAAGCTAACTATGGCTACACCTTC
>NA|NA|TRBV2|TRBJ2-5
CASSEGWRETQYF
TGTGCCAGCAGTGAGGGCTGGCGGGAGACCCAGTACTTC
>NA|NA|TRBV5-1|TRBJ2-1
CASRQGRGPNNEQFF
TGCGCCAGCCGACAGGGGCGGGGGCCAAACAATGAGCAGTTCTTC
>NA|NA|TRBV4-3|TRBJ1-4
CASSQDRRERSDGGKLFF
TGCGCCAGCAGCCAAGATCGCAGGGAGCGTTCCGACGGCGGGAAACTGTTTTTT
>NA|NA|TRBV9|TRBJ2-5
CASSAAPQETQYF
TGTGCCAGCAGCGCCGCCCCACAAGAGACCCAGTACTTC
>NA|NA|TRBV6-5|TRBJ2-7
CASSNTGQGGYEQYF
TGTGCCAGCAGTAATACGGGCCAGGGGGGGTACGAGCAGTACTTC
>once|TRBD2|TRBV7-3|TRBJ2-2
CASSMIAGENTGELFF
TGTGCCAGCAGCATGATAGCGGGGGAGAACACCGGGGAGCTGTTTTTT
>NA|NA|TRBV7-8|TRBJ2-7
CASGRDTMFYEQYF
TGTGCCAGCGGACGGGACACGATGTTTTACGAGCAGTACTTC
>NA|TRBD2|TRBV6-5|TRBJ2-1
CASSYELASHNEQFF
TGTGCCAGCAGTTACGAACTAGCGAGCCACAATGAGCAGTTCTTC
>NA|TRBD2|TRBV18|TRBJ2-1
CASSPQTSGTSYNEQFF
TGTGCCAGCTCACCCCAGACTAGCGGGACGTCCTACAATGAGCAGTTCTTC
>once|TRBD1|TRBV25-1|TRBJ1-2
CASSEFGTDNYGYTF
TGTGCCAGCAGTGAATTCGGGACAGACAACTATGGCTACACCTTC
>NA|NA|TRBV19|TRBJ1-6
CASSIVSGQGHSPLHF
TGTGCCAGTAGTATAGTCTCCGGGCAGGGGCATTCACCCCTCCACTTT
>NA|TRBD1|TRBV4-3|TRBJ1-1
CASSQVTGGNTEAFF
TGCGCCAGCAGCCAAGTAACAGGGGGCAACACTGAAGCTTTCTTT
>NA|NA|TRBV6-5|TRBJ2-7
CASNPLRGLSYEQYF
TGTGCCAGCAACCCCCTCCGGGGGCTTTCCTACGAGCAGTACTTC
>NA|NA|TRBV6-5|TRBJ2-5
CASSYGRGFVQETQYF
TGTGCCAGCAGTTACGGCAGGGGATTCGTCCAAGAGACCCAGTACTTC
>NA|TRBD1|TRBV7-2|TRBJ1-1
CASSWGGTGAEAFF
TGTGCCAGCAGCTGGGGGGGGACAGGGGCTGAAGCTTTCTTT
>NA|TRBD2|TRBV6-2/TRBV6-3|TRBJ2-1
CASSPASGLAGGPPSHEQFF
TGTGCCAGCAGCCCAGCCTCAGGACTAGCGGGGGGGCCCCCCTCGCATGAGCAGTTCTTC
>NA|TRBD2|TRBV11-2|TRBJ2-1
CASSLLAGGPASYNEQFF
TGTGCCAGCAGCTTACTAGCGGGGGGGCCGGCGTCCTACAATGAGCAGTTCTTC
>NA|NA|TRBV7-9|TRBJ2-2
CASRGLNTGELFF
TGTGCCAGCAGGGGACTGAACACCGGGGAGCTGTTTTTT
>NA|TRBD2|TRBV7-3|TRBJ2-7
CASSPTSGGYEQYF
TGTGCCAGCAGCCCCACTAGCGGGGGTTACGAGCAGTACTTC
>NA|TRBD1|TRBV5-6|TRBJ1-2
CASSLDPGQISDYGYTF
TGTGCCAGCAGCTTGGACCCGGGACAGATATCGGACTATGGCTACACCTTC
>once|NA|TRBV6-5|TRBJ1-1
CASSYSRLGDSFEAFF
TGTGCCAGCAGTTACTCGCGGTTAGGGGACTCATTTGAAGCTTTCTTT
>NA|TRBD1|TRBV7-9|TRBJ2-2
CASSFGTGALTGELFF
TGTGCCAGCAGCTTTGGGACAGGGGCTCTCACCGGGGAGCTGTTTTTT
>NA|NA|TRBV14|TRBJ2-3
CASSQDPDGRSTDTQYF
TGTGCCAGCAGCCAAGATCCGGACGGCCGTAGCACAGATACGCAGTATTTT
>NA|TRBD1|TRBV6-6|TRBJ1-5
CASSLTGLGNQPQHF
TGTGCCAGCAGCTTGACAGGGCTCGGCAATCAGCCCCAGCATTTT
>NA|TRBD1|TRBV10-3|TRBJ2-1
CAITGGARSYNEQFF
TGTGCCATCACAGGGGGCGCCCGGTCCTACAATGAGCAGTTCTTC
>NA|NA|TRBV5-5|TRBJ1-6
CASSLVRVGSPLHF
TGTGCCAGCAGCTTGGTCAGGGTTGGTTCACCCCTCCACTTT
>NA|TRBD1|TRBV7-3|TRBJ1-1
CASGEGQGVTEAFF
TGTGCCAGCGGCGAGGGACAGGGAGTAACTGAAGCTTTCTTT
>NA|NA|TRBV7-8|TRBJ2-3
CASSLTGPSTDTQYF
TGTGCCAGCAGCTTAACAGGCCCTAGCACAGATACGCAGTATTTT
>few|NA|TRBV11-2|TRBJ1-2
CASSPQTDGYTF
TGTGCCAGCAGCCCGCAGACAGATGGCTACACCTTC
>NA|TRBD1|TRBV6-6|TRBJ2-2
CASSLGQGMNTGELFF
TGTGCCAGCAGTCTAGGACAGGGGATGAACACCGGGGAGCTGTTTTTT
>NA|NA|TRBV6-1|TRBJ2-6
CASSEGAGSGANVLTF
TGTGCCAGCAGTGAGGGGGCAGGCTCTGGGGCCAACGTCCTGACTTTC
>NA|NA|TRBV7-2|TRBJ2-5
CASNPVGAGPAETQYF
TGTGCCAGCAACCCGGTGGGGGCAGGGCCGGCTGAGACCCAGTACTTC